Listed below are T cell receptor beta chains from one sample, sequenced in a study of shared clonotypes between healthy human individuals. Measured with immunoSEQ multiplex PCR; TCRdb has only the in-frame clones, and not every one. Of under 2,000,000 clones listed, around 96% are singletons. Sample: naive CD8+ T cells sorted from blood. All receptors come from a man between 18 and 29 years old in good health. Both conserved end residues are part of each CDR3. The D gene is left open where the match is weak. Size is omitted from some rows. Given values are once, few, many or a class for expanded clones.

d_call: -
clone_size: -
v_call: TRBV28
j_call: TRBJ2-7
cdr3_nt: TGTGCCAGCCGAGGAGGATCCTACGAGCAGTACTTC
cdr3_aa: CASRGGSYEQYF

d_call: TRBD2
clone_size: -
v_call: TRBV28
j_call: TRBJ2-1
cdr3_nt: TGTGCCAGCAGCAAGACTAGCGGGAGACCCTACAATGAGCAGTTCTTC
cdr3_aa: CASSKTSGRPYNEQFF

d_call: -
clone_size: -
v_call: TRBV5-1
j_call: TRBJ2-1
cdr3_nt: TGCGCCAGCAGCTTGGCCGCGGGGTTCAATGAGCAGTTCTTC
cdr3_aa: CASSLAAGFNEQFF

d_call: TRBD1
clone_size: few
v_call: TRBV19
j_call: TRBJ2-5
cdr3_nt: TGTGCCAGTAGTACCTGGGACAGTCCAGCGGAGACCCAGTACTTC
cdr3_aa: CASSTWDSPAETQYF

d_call: TRBD1
clone_size: -
v_call: TRBV13
j_call: TRBJ2-7
cdr3_nt: TGTGCCAGCAGCTCCCGGGACAGACCATCCTACGAGCAGTACTTC
cdr3_aa: CASSSRDRPSYEQYF

d_call: TRBD2
clone_size: -
v_call: TRBV6-6
j_call: TRBJ2-2
cdr3_nt: TGTGCCAGCAGTTGGAGCGGGGCTGACACCGGGGAGCTGTTTTTT
cdr3_aa: CASSWSGADTGELFF

d_call: TRBD1
clone_size: -
v_call: TRBV7-9
j_call: TRBJ2-7
cdr3_nt: TGTGCCAGCAGCTTAGTAGGGCTACGGGACAGGGGCTACGAGCAGTACTTC
cdr3_aa: CASSLVGLRDRGYEQYF

d_call: -
clone_size: -
v_call: TRBV7-9
j_call: TRBJ2-7
cdr3_nt: TGTGCCAGCAGCCTCGCCCTGAACGAGCAGTACTTC
cdr3_aa: CASSLALNEQYF

d_call: -
clone_size: -
v_call: TRBV5-8
j_call: TRBJ2-7
cdr3_nt: TGTGCCAGCAGCTTGGAGATAGGAGTATGGGGCCAGAAGTCCTACGAGCAGTACTTC
cdr3_aa: CASSLEIGVWGQKSYEQYF

d_call: TRBD1
clone_size: -
v_call: TRBV6-1
j_call: TRBJ1-6
cdr3_nt: TGTGCCAGCAGTGCCCTAAAGACAGGACAGGGGGGTTCACCCCTCCACTTT
cdr3_aa: CASSALKTGQGGSPLHF

d_call: -
clone_size: -
v_call: TRBV10-1
j_call: TRBJ1-1
cdr3_nt: TGCGCCAGCAGTTCGACAGGTCCCACTGAAGCTTTCTTT
cdr3_aa: CASSSTGPTEAFF

d_call: -
clone_size: -
v_call: TRBV9
j_call: TRBJ2-2
cdr3_nt: TGTGCCAGCGGTACTCAGGGTGGCACCGGGGAGCTGTTTTTT
cdr3_aa: CASGTQGGTGELFF

d_call: -
clone_size: -
v_call: TRBV5-1
j_call: TRBJ2-5
cdr3_nt: TGCGCCAGCAGCCCATGGCAGGGCCCGAGAGGAGAGACCCAGTACTTC
cdr3_aa: CASSPWQGPRGETQYF

d_call: TRBD1
clone_size: -
v_call: TRBV25-1
j_call: TRBJ2-1
cdr3_nt: TGTGCCAGCAGTCAGGGGGATCGTGAGCAGTTCTTC
cdr3_aa: CASSQGDREQFF

d_call: TRBD1
clone_size: once
v_call: TRBV6-4
j_call: TRBJ2-1
cdr3_nt: TGTGCCAGCAGTGACCCGGACAGGGGGCCGAATGAGCAGTTCTTC
cdr3_aa: CASSDPDRGPNEQFF

d_call: TRBD1
clone_size: -
v_call: TRBV5-6
j_call: TRBJ1-1
cdr3_nt: TGTGCCAGCAGCTTGAGACAGGGCCTTATGAACACTGAAGCTTTCTTT
cdr3_aa: CASSLRQGLMNTEAFF

d_call: -
clone_size: -
v_call: TRBV6-5
j_call: TRBJ1-4
cdr3_nt: TGTGCCAGCAGTTCCTGGGACCTTGAAAAACTGTTTTTT
cdr3_aa: CASSSWDLEKLFF

d_call: -
clone_size: -
v_call: TRBV7-8
j_call: TRBJ2-5
cdr3_nt: TGTGCCAGCAGCCCGTATGGGACCGGGAAAGAGACCCAGTACTTC
cdr3_aa: CASSPYGTGKETQYF

d_call: -
clone_size: -
v_call: TRBV7-9
j_call: TRBJ2-1
cdr3_nt: TGTGCCAGCAGCTCGACTAGGGGGGGTGGCAATGAGCAGTTCTTC
cdr3_aa: CASSSTRGGGNEQFF

d_call: -
clone_size: -
v_call: TRBV7-9
j_call: TRBJ2-7
cdr3_nt: TGTGCCAGCAGAAATACAGAGTCCTACGAGCAGTACTTC
cdr3_aa: CASRNTESYEQYF

d_call: -
clone_size: once
v_call: TRBV30
j_call: TRBJ2-7
cdr3_nt: TGTGCCTGGAGGGACCGGGACTTCCCCTACGAGCAGTACTTC
cdr3_aa: CAWRDRDFPYEQYF

d_call: -
clone_size: few
v_call: TRBV6-1
j_call: TRBJ1-2
cdr3_nt: TGTGCCAGCAGTGAAGCGGCGGGGTACGGCTACACCTTC
cdr3_aa: CASSEAAGYGYTF

d_call: TRBD1
clone_size: -
v_call: TRBV13
j_call: TRBJ2-1
cdr3_nt: TGTGCCAGCAGGAAGGACAGGGTTGAGCAGTTCTTC
cdr3_aa: CASRKDRVEQFF

d_call: TRBD1
clone_size: -
v_call: TRBV11-2
j_call: TRBJ2-7
cdr3_nt: TGTGCCAGCAGCTTAGGTGCAGGGGGTTACGAGCAGTACTTC
cdr3_aa: CASSLGAGGYEQYF

d_call: -
clone_size: -
v_call: TRBV5-6
j_call: TRBJ1-4
cdr3_nt: TGTGCCAGCAGCTTGGTCGGCACAGCTAATGAAAAACTGTTTTTT
cdr3_aa: CASSLVGTANEKLFF

d_call: -
clone_size: -
v_call: TRBV7-2
j_call: TRBJ1-6
cdr3_nt: TGTGCCAGCAGCCCAGGGACCTCCGTTACTTCACCCCTCCACTTT
cdr3_aa: CASSPGTSVTSPLHF

d_call: -
clone_size: -
v_call: TRBV28
j_call: TRBJ1-5
cdr3_nt: TGTGCCACCGAGGGGGAGCCTAGCAATCAGCCCCAGCATTTT
cdr3_aa: CATEGEPSNQPQHF

d_call: -
clone_size: -
v_call: TRBV9
j_call: TRBJ2-3
cdr3_nt: TGTGCCAGCAGCCCCTCGGGGGTGGAAGATACGCAGTATTTT
cdr3_aa: CASSPSGVEDTQYF

d_call: TRBD2
clone_size: -
v_call: TRBV27
j_call: TRBJ2-3
cdr3_nt: TGTGCCAGCAGTACGTCTGCGGGAGAGAGGGCAGATACGCAGTATTTT
cdr3_aa: CASSTSAGERADTQYF

d_call: TRBD1
clone_size: -
v_call: TRBV27
j_call: TRBJ1-5
cdr3_nt: TGTGCCAGTGGGACAGCTACTTTTGAGCCCCAGCATTTT
cdr3_aa: CASGTATFEPQHF

d_call: -
clone_size: -
v_call: TRBV5-4
j_call: TRBJ2-7
cdr3_nt: TGTGCCAGCAGCTTATACGGGGCTTCCTACGAGCAGTACTTC
cdr3_aa: CASSLYGASYEQYF

d_call: TRBD2
clone_size: -
v_call: TRBV7-2
j_call: TRBJ2-5
cdr3_nt: TGTGCCAGCAGCTCCCCGGGACTAGCCGGATCCGAGACCCAGTACTTC
cdr3_aa: CASSSPGLAGSETQYF

d_call: -
clone_size: -
v_call: TRBV9
j_call: TRBJ2-1
cdr3_nt: TGTGCCAGCAGCGTAGAGGGCAGGGCCGGGGAGGAGCAGTTCTTC
cdr3_aa: CASSVEGRAGEEQFF

d_call: -
clone_size: -
v_call: TRBV11-2
j_call: TRBJ2-7
cdr3_nt: TGTGCCAGCAGCTTTCAGGGAAACTCCTACGAGCAGTACTTC
cdr3_aa: CASSFQGNSYEQYF

d_call: TRBD2
clone_size: -
v_call: TRBV11-3
j_call: TRBJ2-5
cdr3_nt: TGTGCCAGCAGCCTCTCTAGCGGGGGGTACCAAGAGACCCAGTACTTC
cdr3_aa: CASSLSSGGYQETQYF